These 18 T cell receptor beta chains were sequenced from one sample in a study of blood T cell repertoires in COVID-19. Assay used: immunoSEQ multiplex PCR; TCRdb lists only in-frame clones, some missing. The profile covers around 95,000 clones, with roughly 92% appearing a single time and less than 2.5% taken by the ten largest. The sample taken for sequencing was peripheral blood. These receptors were collected from a man aged 45-65 years with active COVID-19.

The V and J genes are TRBV7-6 and TRBJ2-1; D is possibly TRBD1 (6 bases). This CDR3 is built from 18 residues. The ends were cut back, 1 base at V and 0 bases at J, with 16 bases in the middle. Germline CDR1 SGHVS, CDR2 FNYEAQ. For the CDR3, the DNA is TGTGCCAGCAGCTTAGAAACAGACAGGTCCATCTCCTACAATGAGCAGTTCTTC. Translation gives CASSLETDRSISYNEQFF.

The J gene is TRBJ2-5, the V gene TRBV29-1; weak D call: TRBD2 (6 bases). Germline CDR1 and CDR2: SQVTM and ANQGSEA. Between the trimmed V and J ends, which lost 7 bases and 5 bases, there was a span of 14 bases. The CDR3 has 12 residues. The CDR3 DNA reads TGCAGCGCCGGGACTCCGTGGGAGACCCAGTACTTC. Translation: CSAGTPWETQYF.

This clone came up once. This chain connects TRBV3-1 (or the pseudogene TRBV3-2) to TRBJ2-3, with D unclear. The CDR3 has 13 amino acids. CDR1 and CDR2 (germline): LGHDT, YNNKEL (reference sequence). V lost 4 bases and J lost 2, with 7 bases in between. CDR3 amino acids: CASSRDITDTQYF. The CDR3 DNA reads TGTGCCAGCAGCCGCGACATCACAGATACGCAGTATTTT.

The chain recombines TRBV12-3 or TRBV12-4 with TRBJ1-2; the D gene is possibly TRBD1 (5 bases). V was trimmed by 0 bases and J by 10 bases, leaving 12 bases between them. There are 13 residues in the CDR3. The CDR3 is CASSLAGRGSYTF. As DNA, the CDR3 is TGTGCCAGCAGTTTAGCAGGGCGGGGGTCCTACACCTTC.

The chain couples TRBV11-2 to TRBJ2-1; TRBD2 might be the D (6 bases). The CDR3 is 16 residues long. V was shortened by 0 bases and J by 7 bases, with 16 bases between the two germline ends. CDR1 SGHAT and CDR2 FQNNGV come from the germline V gene. CDR3 region: CASSLDPAGSWNEQFF. Written as DNA, the CDR3 is TGTGCCAGCAGCTTAGATCCAGCGGGCAGTTGGAATGAGCAGTTCTTC.

J is TRBJ1-3 and V is TRBV18; tentatively, D is TRBD1 (5 bases). Trimming stripped 0 bases from V and 1 base from J, with 7 bases between. The CDR3 covers 15 residues. Germline CDR1 reads KGHSH; CDR2 reads LQKENI. CDR3 nucleotide sequence: TGTGCCAGCTCACCACCATACAGGTCTGGAAACACCATATATTTT. As protein: CASSPPYRSGNTIYF.

The chain is built from TRBV18 and TRBJ2-3; 10 positions match TRBD1. Trimming removed 1 base from V and 2 bases from J; junction bases left unmatched: 3. This CDR3 is 16 amino acids long. Per germline, CDR1 KGHSH and CDR2 LQKENI. The CDR3 DNA reads TGTGCCAGCTCACCACTAGGGACAGGGGTCACAGATACGCAGTATTTT. It translates to CASSPLGTGVTDTQYF. Variable domain in full (rest from reference TRBV18 and TRBJ2-3): NAGVMQNPRHLVRRRGQEARLRCSPMKGHSHVYWYRQLPEEGLKFMVYLQKENIIDESGMPKERFSAEFPKEGPSILRIQQVVRGDSAAYFCASSPLGTGVTDTQYFGPGTRLTVL.

This CDR3 is CASRETSRLNNEQFF. CDR3 bases: TGTGCCAGCAGGGAAACTAGTCGCCTAAACAATGAGCAGTTCTTC. J is TRBJ2-1 and V is TRBV25-1; D may be TRBD2 (5 bases). The germline V and J ends were trimmed by 6 bases and 5 bases, with 17 bases remaining between them. This CDR3 comprises 15 residues. In germline, CDR1 is MGHDK, CDR2 SYGVNS.

The chain couples TRBV3-1 (or the pseudogene TRBV3-2) to TRBJ2-1; the match to TRBD2 covers 7 bases. V trimming: 1 base; J trimming: 3 bases; junction bases outside the gene matches: 0. This CDR3 has 14 amino acids. Germline lookup yields CDR1 LGHDT and CDR2 YNNKEL (reference sequence). The CDR3 nucleotides are TGTGCCAGCAGCCAAGGGACTAGCTACAATGAGCAGTTCTTC. This codes for CASSQGTSYNEQFF.

The chain has TRBV28 and TRBJ2-1, with D possibly matching TRBD2 (6 bases). Trimming shortened V by 5 bases and J by 4 bases, and 15 bases separated the two germline ends. This CDR3 spans 15 amino acids. CDR1 and CDR2 (germline): MDHEN, SYDVKM. The DNA of the CDR3 is TGTGCCAGCAGTACCCACGGGGGAAAATACAATGAGCAGTTCTTC. It is translated as CASSTHGGKYNEQFF.

This clone was detected only once. This chain uses TRBV2 with TRBJ2-7, with D perhaps matching TRBD2 (6 bases). The CDR3 loop spans 13 amino acids. The V gene's germline CDR1 is SNHLY and CDR2 FYNNEI. With 9 bases removed from V and 3 bases from J, the gap between germline ends came to 15 bases. The CDR3 DNA follows: TGTGCCAGACACCGTGGGGGGAACTACGAGCAGTACTTC. It encodes CARHRGGNYEQYF.

The chain links TRBV21-1 to TRBJ2-7; the listed D gene, TRBD1, was not tested against the DNA. TRBV21-1 corresponds to a pseudogene. The CDR3 runs to 14 residues. CDR3 in DNA: TGTGCCAGCAGCAAGGGGCAGGGGCATTACGAGCAGTACGTC. Its translation is CASSKGQGHYEQYV.

V gene TRBV5-5 combines with J gene TRBJ2-7; 11 nucleotides agree with TRBD1. The germline gives CDR1 SGHKS, CDR2 YYEKEE (reference sequence). CDR3 length equals 14 residues. V gave up 3 bases and J gave up 3 bases; unmatched junction bases: 2. The CDR3 DNA reads TGTGCCAGCAGCTGGGGACAGGGGGACTACGAGCAGTACTTC. Translating it yields CASSWGQGDYEQYF.

The chain has TRBV5-1 and TRBJ2-3; D is uncertain. The germline gives CDR1 SGHRS, CDR2 YFSETQ. The CDR3 totals 15 residues. Trimming removed 0 bases at V and 4 bases at J, with 12 bases between. The CDR3 reads CASSLASSVADTQYF. The CDR3 bases are TGCGCCAGCAGCTTGGCTAGTTCGGTGGCAGATACGCAGTATTTT.

This sequence joins TRBV3-1 (or the pseudogene TRBV3-2) and TRBJ1-1; the D gene is possibly TRBD1 (5 bases). The CDR3 consists of 14 residues. The germline V gene encodes CDR1 LGHDT and CDR2 YNNKEL (reference sequence). V gave up 0 bases and J gave up 5 bases, with 10 bases separating them. The CDR3 DNA is TGTGCCAGCAGCCAAGACAGGGTACGGACTGAAGCTTTCTTT. Protein sequence: CASSQDRVRTEAFF.

This chain connects TRBV3-1 (or the pseudogene TRBV3-2) to TRBJ2-7, with D perhaps matching TRBD1 (6 bases). Germline assignment: CDR1 LGHDT and CDR2 YNNKEL (reference sequence). This CDR3 comprises 14 residues. Trimming removed 6 bases from V and 7 bases from J, with 19 bases in between. This CDR3 reads CASSRTDRTGEQYF. The CDR3 DNA follows: TGTGCCAGCAGTCGAACCGACAGGACGGGGGAGCAGTACTTC.

This clone was detected only a few times. V is TRBV15 and J is TRBJ1-5; D call uncertain. The CDR3 consists of 13 residues. Germline CDR1 reads LNHNV; CDR2 reads YYDKDF (reference sequence). With 5 bases removed from V and 2 bases from J, the gap between germline ends came to 7 bases. Here the CDR3 reads CATSRSGNQPQHF. Here the CDR3 DNA reads TGTGCCACCAGCCGGTCGGGCAATCAGCCCCAGCATTTT.

The chain combines TRBV5-1 with TRBJ1-1; a possible D gene is TRBD1 (5 bases). V shed 5 bases and J shed 5 bases, with 22 bases lying between them. The CDR3 runs 16 residues. Germline CDR1 SGHRS, CDR2 YFSETQ. CDR3 region: CASRAGLRPDYTEAFF. The DNA of the CDR3 is TGCGCCAGCAGAGCGGGACTCCGGCCGGATTATACTGAAGCTTTCTTT.